The clone carrying this TCR beta chain turned up a few times. Its antigen is still unknown. These data originate in a study of response to subunit inactivated influenza vaccine. The germline gives CDR1 DFQATT, CDR2 SNEGSKA (reference sequence). V lost 5 bases to trimming and J lost 0 bases, with 10 bases between them. The CDR3 runs 14 residues. Study observations and caveats: The authors offered the suggestion that each seasonal influenza vaccination recruits few new T cells.

A single record per CDR3 protein comes from TCRdb applying MiXCR to the RT-PCR reads. The sample has a few hundred thousand distinct CDR3 sequences; 14% are singletons. Sequenced material: PBMCs from blood, taken about 11 days after vaccination. The clonotype originates from a man in his forties or fifties who received an inactivated influenza vaccine. The chain links TRBV20-1 to TRBJ2-2; maybe TRBD2 (6 bases). The CDR3 DNA reads TGCAGTGCTTCCCCTAGCGCGAACACCGGGGAGCTGTTTTTT. Protein: CSASPSANTGELFF.